Below, one TCR beta chain is given with its context. Its antigen remains unidentified. It has no much larger one-base neighbor in the sample; base qualities were not kept. The data stem from a study of cytotoxic CD8 clonotypes in ibrutinib-treated CLL (dated by TCRdb to the early 2020s). Describing the broader study: The cohort had eleven to twelve relapsed/refractory and approximately 14 treatment-naive patients; roughly 17 were IGHV unmutated. Patients were still on ibrutinib when every remission and progressive disease sample was collected. Cryopreserved peripheral blood mononuclear cells were obtained before treatment, at response, and at either sustained remission or disease progression. An average of about 250,000 productive templates and 94,082 productive rearrangements was obtained per sample. Longitudinal samples were obtainable from about 30% of the roughly 90 participants in the trial. Response samples were obtained after a median of roughly eleven months of treatment, with a range of roughly 6 to 36 months. Responses were partial in some 24 patients and complete in 2; after median approximately 67 months follow-up, 14 stayed in remission and 12 progressed. Beyond this particular receptor, the publication reports: Public clonotypes were rare and either shrank or stayed stable during treatment, and the rise in clonality at ibrutinib response reflected expansion of private clonotypes. At baseline, clonality was higher than in age-matched healthy donors and showed a strong correlation with circulating CD8+ T-cell counts. Sustained-remission and progressing patients did not have matched sampling times, and lymph node repertoires were not examined. Clonality increased at ibrutinib response, stayed stable in sustained remission, and fell back toward baseline at progression.

The goal of deep resolution MiSeq sequencing was a depth between 1 in 1 million and 1 in 200,000 T cells, and coverage averaged 10x per clonotype. The immunoSEQ hsTCRB Kit was used to generate TCR beta libraries. The original methods were these. ImmunoSEQ Data Assistant and ImmunoSEQ Analyzer were used for data analysis, and V, D and J genes were assigned according to IMGT definitions. Clonality, which ranges from 0 to 1, was calculated as one minus the normalized Shannon entropy of productive rearrangement frequencies. Public clonotype analysis was restricted to overrepresented clonotypes comprising at least 0.05% of each patient's repertoire. Approximately 14 age-matched healthy donor repertoires from immuneACCESS served as clonality controls. TCRdb carries this immuneACCESS record with in-frame sequences only. Its versions omit some clonotypes, under half of them owing to an unresolved V gene in the studies checked, with the rest unexplained. D and trimming were read from the DNA, whereas the V and J calls and clone size are those reported in that table. The sample contains approximately 40,000 clones, roughly 72% of them found a single time. In total, the top ten clones hold around 10% of the sample.

Reading the label with the study, this specimen's time point is: progressive disease on ibrutinib. Approximately 2 micrograms of genomic DNA were extracted from cryopreserved PBMCs for TCR beta library preparation. Longitudinal blood samples from CLL patients on ibrutinib monotherapy underwent high-throughput TCR beta sequencing. The patients took part in an open-label, single-center phase 2 trial of ibrutinib monotherapy. V gives up 3 bases and J gives up 0 bases, and the segment between their germline ends measures 6 bases. The germline V gene specifies MNHEY as CDR1 and SVGAGI as CDR2. The CDR3, from cysteine to phenylalanine, totals 14 residues. Only the CDR3 part of the read is kept: 42 bases, read in frame from the first base.

Sequencing was performed on PBMCs, taken at disease progression, from a patient treated with ibrutinib. The source of this sequence is a human donor with chronic lymphocytic leukemia. The sequence joins TRBV6-5 to TRBJ1-3, with no D gene named confidently. The DNA sequence follows: TGTGCCAGCAGTTATGACCTCTCTGGAAACACCATATATTTT. Its amino acids are CASSYDLSGNTIYF.